Each of the 26 T cell receptor beta chains below was sequenced from the same sample in a study of blood T cells in healthy people across ages. Alongside a J-beta primer mix, a sample-barcoded 5' primer served in a second PCR lasting about 7 to 11 cycles. TCRdb re-derived calls from the 5' RACE reads in MiXCR, one entry per CDR3 protein. The sample consists of over 1,200,000 distinct CDR3 sequences, around 55% of them appearing once. Sequenced sample: blood. The receptors derive from a man between 18 and 35 years old in good health.

The CDR3 region has the DNA TGTGCCAGCAGTTTAATTTGGGGGGACGAGCAGTACTTC. This encodes CASSLIWGDEQYF. The J gene is TRBJ2-5, the V gene TRBV12-3 or TRBV12-4, with D tentatively TRBD2 (6 bases). The DNA end is more similar to TRBJ2-7, so the J call may be wrong. The CDR3 spans 13 residues.

The V call is TRBV7-2, the J call TRBJ2-5; D is perhaps TRBD1 (5 bases). The CDR3 is 15 amino acids. V lost 0 bases to trimming and J lost 3 bases, with 11 bases between them. Germline CDR1 SGHTA, CDR2 FQGNSA. CDR3 in DNA: TGTGCCAGCAGCTTAGCAGGGGTGAAGGAAGAGACCCAGTACTTC. Its protein product is CASSLAGVKEETQYF. Based on the CDR3 plus reference TRBV7-2 and TRBJ2-5, the full variable domain is GAGVSQSPSNKVTEKGKDVELRCDPISGHTALYWYRQSLGQGLEFLIYFQGNSAPDKSGLPSDRFSAERTGGSVSTLTIQRTQQEDSAVYLCASSLAGVKEETQYFGPGTRLLVL.

The chain employs TRBV29-1 and TRBJ1-2; TRBD1 might be the D (6 bases). V was trimmed by 4 bases and J by 4 bases, leaving 13 bases between them. This CDR3 comprises 13 residues. Germline CDR1 is SQVTM and CDR2 is ANQGSEA. CDR3: CSVAGGDSYGYTF. The CDR3 DNA sequence: TGCAGCGTTGCCGGGGGCGATTCCTATGGCTACACCTTC.

The rearrangement links TRBV12-3 or TRBV12-4 to TRBJ2-5; 8 nucleotides match TRBD1. Germline trimming cut 4 bases from V and 5 bases from J; bases unmatched to any gene: 3. CDR3 size: 13 residues. The CDR3 region is CASSWDRRETQYF. CDR3 nucleotides: TGTGCCAGCAGTTGGGACAGGAGGGAGACCCAGTACTTC.

The chain is built from TRBV12-3 or TRBV12-4 and TRBJ1-1; the D is unclear. This CDR3 comprises 15 residues. Trimming left V 2 bases short and J 1 base short, with 11 bases between. This CDR3 reads CASSLWFQANTEAFF. As DNA, the CDR3 is TGTGCCAGCAGTTTATGGTTCCAGGCGAACACTGAAGCTTTCTTT.

The J gene is TRBJ1-6, the V gene TRBV4-3; a possible D gene is TRBD1 (6 bases). This CDR3 has 16 residues. Germline V gives CDR1 LGHNA, CDR2 YSLEER. Deletions cut 7 bases from V and 7 bases from J, with 20 bases between. CDR3 coding DNA: TGCGCCAGCAATATGGGGGCGGACGTGGGAAATTCACCCCTCCACTTT. Translating it yields CASNMGADVGNSPLHF.

A few counts support this clonotype. The V and J genes are TRBV28 and TRBJ2-6; perhaps TRBD1 as D (5 bases). V dropped 6 bases and J dropped 0 bases, with 18 bases sitting between them. This CDR3 region has 18 residues. The germline V gene encodes CDR1 MDHEN and CDR2 SYDVKM. The CDR3 DNA reads as TGTGCCAGCAGCGCTACGAAACTTCAGGGCTCTGGGGCCAACGTCCTGACTTTC. Residues: CASSATKLQGSGANVLTF.

The J gene is TRBJ2-5, the V gene TRBV9, with TRBD2 matching 9 bases. Germline CDR1 is SGDLS and CDR2 is YYNGEE. V dropped 0 bases and J dropped 6; count of bases not matched to a gene: 3. The CDR3 is 14 amino acids. The CDR3 reads CASSVGGGGKTQYF. The CDR3 DNA reads TGTGCCAGCAGCGTAGGCGGGGGGGGAAAGACCCAGTACTTC.

This clonotype appeared a few times. Written as DNA, the CDR3 is TGCAGCGTTGAAAAGACTAGCGGGAGGTCCGGGGGTGAGCAGTTCTTC. Protein product: CSVEKTSGRSGGEQFF. The J gene is TRBJ2-1, the V gene TRBV29-1; TRBD2 matches at 13 bases. From germline, CDR1 is SQVTM and CDR2 ANQGSEA. This CDR3 region has 16 residues. The V segment lost 2 bases and the J segment 9 bases; nucleotides outside the gene matches: 10.

Only a few counts were recorded for this clonotype. The V and J genes are TRBV28 and TRBJ1-2; D not resolved. The CDR3 sequence is 14 residues long. The V gene's germline CDR1 is MDHEN and CDR2 SYDVKM. Trimming took off 2 bases at V and 2 bases at J, with 9 bases between the two ends. Here the CDR3 DNA reads TGTGCCAGCAGTTTACCGACCGTCAACTATGGCTACACCTTC. Translation gives CASSLPTVNYGYTF.

This clonotype was detected many times. The V gene is TRBV11-2, the J gene TRBJ2-7; a weak D match, TRBD1 (5 bases). V was clipped by 0 bases and J by 0 bases, with 9 bases between them. Germline V gene lookup returns CDR1 SGHAT and CDR2 FQNNGV. This CDR3 has 15 residues. The CDR3 region is CASSLDLGASYEQYF. The CDR3 nucleotides are TGTGCCAGCAGCTTAGATCTAGGGGCCTCCTACGAGCAGTACTTC.

The CDR3 nucleotides are TGCAGTACCGCTCAGGGCAATCAGCCCCAGCATTTT. It specifies CSTAQGNQPQHF. The rearrangement links TRBV20-1 to TRBJ1-5; D gene ambiguous. The CDR3 totals 12 residues. From germline, CDR1 is DFQATT and CDR2 SNEGSKA (reference sequence). Trimming pared 8 bases from V and 2 bases from J, leaving 10 bases between.

This chain links TRBV20-1 with TRBJ2-1; 11 positions match TRBD2. In germline, CDR1 is DFQATT, CDR2 SNEGSKA (reference sequence). V was clipped by 1 base and J by 6 bases; unmatched bases: 5. This CDR3 is 15 amino acids long. The CDR3 loop is CSARGWLAGGNEQFF. CDR3 sequence (DNA): TGCAGTGCTAGAGGATGGCTAGCGGGGGGCAATGAGCAGTTCTTC.

The chain couples TRBV4-1 to TRBJ2-1, with no clear D. CDR1 MGHRA and CDR2 YSYEKL come from the germline V gene. The germline V and J ends were trimmed by 4 bases and 5 bases, with 12 bases remaining between them. The CDR3 spans 14 residues. The CDR3 DNA is TGCGCCAGCAGCCTCGTCGAGCGAAACAATGAGCAGTTCTTC. Encoded protein: CASSLVERNNEQFF.

This chain links TRBV7-2 with TRBJ2-1; 11 bases are a match to TRBD2. This CDR3 is built from 20 residues. Germline assignment: CDR1 SGHTA and CDR2 FQGNSA. V lost 2 bases and J lost 1; bases outside the gene matches: 13. Here the CDR3 DNA reads TGTGCCAGCAGCTTAAACTCCCTAGCGGGGGGCGAAGATTCCTACAATGAGCAGTTCTTC. Translated: CASSLNSLAGGEDSYNEQFF.

V and J are TRBV5-5 and TRBJ2-7, with 11 bases fitting TRBD2. The J call is in doubt because the DNA end fits TRBJ2-1 better. The CDR3 spans 16 residues. CDR1 is SGHKS and CDR2 is YYEKEE in the germline V gene (reference sequence). This CDR3 reads CASSLGRASGRSEQFF. For the CDR3, the DNA is TGTGCCAGCAGCTTGGGGAGGGCTAGCGGGAGGAGTGAGCAGTTCTTC.

The genes are TRBV6-5 and TRBJ1-1; D not certain. Trimming took 2 bases from V and 0 from J, leaving 4 bases between them. The V gene's germline CDR1 is MNHEY and CDR2 SVGAGI. The CDR3 totals 13 residues. CDR3 sequence (DNA): TGTGCCAGCAGTTACGAGTTGAACACTGAAGCTTTCTTT. It is translated as CASSYELNTEAFF.

The rearrangement uses TRBV10-3 and TRBJ2-5; D uncertain. The CDR3 is 13 amino acids. Germline CDR1 is ENHRY and CDR2 is SYGVKD. Trimming left V 3 bases short and J 3 bases short, with 8 bases between. CDR3 DNA: TGTGCCATCAGTGATTGGGCAGAAGAGACCCAGTACTTC. The encoded protein is CAISDWAEETQYF.

In its sample, this clonotype was seen a few times. The chain recombines TRBV4-1 with TRBJ2-7; 7 bases are shared with TRBD1. Looked up from germline, CDR1 is MGHRA and CDR2 is YSYEKL. This CDR3 is 15 amino acids long. Trimming removed 4 bases from V and 0 bases from J; junction bases left unmatched: 6. The CDR3 is CASSPGQSISYEQYF. The CDR3, as DNA: TGCGCCAGCAGCCCGGGACAGAGTATCTCCTACGAGCAGTACTTC.

This clonotype appeared a few times. The chain links TRBV6-1 to TRBJ2-7; 13 bases agree with TRBD2. The CDR3 loop spans 15 amino acids. After removal of 6 bases from V and 3 bases from J, the junction contained 5 bases not matched to a gene. Germline CDR1 MNHNS, CDR2 SASEGT. The CDR3 loop is CASRKGLAGNYEQYF. The CDR3 DNA is TGTGCCAGCAGAAAGGGACTAGCGGGAAACTACGAGCAGTACTTC.

This chain uses TRBV4-2 with TRBJ2-1, with D unresolved. This CDR3 contains 15 residues. V was cut by 4 bases and J by 4 bases, with 14 bases left in between. Germline CDR1 LGHNA, CDR2 YNFKEQ. The chain's CDR3 is CASSPSQERYNEQFF. The CDR3 bases are TGTGCCAGCAGCCCCTCCCAGGAGAGGTACAATGAGCAGTTCTTC.

The rearrangement links TRBV28 to TRBJ2-1; D remains ambiguous. This CDR3 comprises 13 residues. Germline V gene data show CDR1 as MDHEN and CDR2 as SYDVKM. V was trimmed by 3 bases and J by 2 bases, leaving 5 bases between them. This chain's CDR3 is CASSLTTYNEQFF. Written as DNA, the CDR3 is TGTGCCAGCAGTTTGACCACCTACAATGAGCAGTTCTTC.

V and J are TRBV2 and TRBJ1-4; D remains ambiguous. The CDR3 runs to 14 residues. Trimming took off 3 bases at V and 3 bases at J, with 8 bases between the two ends. Germline V gives CDR1 SNHLY, CDR2 FYNNEI. The DNA of the CDR3 is TGTGCCAGCAGTGATTTAACCCCTAATGAAAAACTGTTTTTT. Translation gives CASSDLTPNEKLFF.

This clonotype was recorded a few times. V and J are TRBV12-3 or TRBV12-4 and TRBJ2-7, with TRBD1 matching over 11 bases. V gave up 8 bases and J gave up 7 bases; unmatched junction bases: 7. The length of the CDR3 is 13 residues. The CDR3 DNA is TGTGCCAGCGGGGACAGGGGGTTTCGTGAGCAGTACTTC. Translation: CASGDRGFREQYF.

The gene calls are TRBV10-3 and TRBJ2-4; 10 nucleotides agree with TRBD2. The J call may be faulty, since TRBJ2-5 better matches the DNA end. Per germline, CDR1 ENHRY and CDR2 SYGVKD. The CDR3 length is 14 residues. The CDR3 region is CAIRKRGGVETQYF. The DNA of the CDR3 is TGTGCCATCAGAAAGCGGGGGGGCGTGGAGACCCAGTACTTC.

The V gene is TRBV20-1, the J gene TRBJ2-5; weak D call: TRBD1 (6 bases). The CDR3 is made up of 16 amino acids. Germline loops: CDR1 DFQATT, CDR2 SNEGSKA (reference sequence). Trimming shortened V by 3 bases and J by 2 bases, and 19 bases separated the two germline ends. The CDR3 bases are TGCAGTGCTAGCGAATTCAGGGGATGGGGTCAAGAGACCCAGTACTTC. It translates to CSASEFRGWGQETQYF.